The 31 T cell receptor beta chains below all came from one sample that was sequenced in a study of CD8 T cells in Susac syndrome. Reverse transcription of about 0.45 to 1 ug RNA was performed with random hexamers. TCRdb reprocessed the immunoSEQ multiplex PCR reads via MiXCR and lists one record per CDR3 protein. The profile shows more than 85,000 distinct CDR3 sequences, about 95% of them singletons. The sample taken for sequencing was CD4+ T cells from PBMCs. These receptors originate from a human donor in good health.

This sequence joins TRBV5-6 and TRBJ2-1; 8 nucleotides match TRBD2. J lost 3 bases, V lost 4 bases, and 9 bases had no gene match. This CDR3 has 16 residues. The germline gives CDR1 SGHDT, CDR2 YYEEEE. In DNA form, the CDR3 reads TGTGCCAGCAGCACCGACGGGACTAGGCTCTACAATGAGCAGTTCTTC. This gives the protein CASSTDGTRLYNEQFF. Looking up the rest from reference TRBV5-6 and TRBJ2-1 gives the full variable domain: DAGVTQSPTHLIKTRGQQVTLRCSPKSGHDTVSWYQQALGQGPQFIFQYYEEEERQRGNFPDRFSGHQFPNYSSELNVNALLLGDSALYLCASSTDGTRLYNEQFFGPGTRLTVL.

The chain is built from TRBV7-9 and TRBJ1-1; D gene unclear. Germline-derived CDR1 and CDR2 are SEHNR and FQNEAQ (reference sequence). The CDR3 has 12 residues. V lost 3 bases and J lost 3, with 5 bases in between. CDR3 loop: CASSFSDTEAFF. CDR3 nucleotide sequence: TGTGCCAGCAGCTTCTCGGACACTGAAGCTTTCTTT. Complete variable domain (other parts from reference TRBV7-9 and TRBJ1-1): DTGVSQNPRHKITKRGQNVTFRCDPISEHNRLYWYRQTLGQGPEFLTYFQNEAQLEKSRLLSDRFSAERPKGSFSTLEIQRTEQGDSAMYLCASSFSDTEAFFGQGTRLTVV.

This rearrangement joins TRBV5-1 to TRBJ2-1; 9 bases map to TRBD2. Per the germline V gene, CDR1 is SGHRS and CDR2 is YFSETQ. The V gene end was trimmed by 4 bases and the J gene end by 9 bases; junction bases not matched to a gene: 11. The CDR3 is 15 amino acids. The CDR3 region has the DNA TGCGCCAGCAGCACAAGTGCGGGGGGGCGGCTTGAGCAGTTCTTC. Amino acids: CASSTSAGGRLEQFF. The variable domain in full, with the rest retrieved from reference TRBV5-1 and TRBJ2-1, is KAGVTQTPRYLIKTRGQQVTLSCSPISGHRSVSWYQQTPGQGLQFLFEYFSETQRNKGNFPGRFSGRQFSNSRSEMNVSTLELGDSALYLCASSTSAGGRLEQFFGPGTRLTVL.

The chain combines TRBV5-1 with TRBJ2-2, with D hard to call. The CDR3 has 14 amino acids. The ends were cut back, 0 bases at V and 1 base at J, with 4 bases in the middle. Germline values: CDR1 SGHRS, CDR2 YFSETQ. CDR3 nucleotide sequence: TGCGCCAGCAGCTTGGTACTGAACACCGGGGAGCTGTTTTTT. Amino acids: CASSLVLNTGELFF.

This chain connects TRBV20-1 to TRBJ2-7, with 8 bases identical to TRBD2. The CDR3 covers 13 residues. Germline-derived CDR1 and CDR2 are DFQATT and SNEGSKA (reference sequence). J lost 2 bases, V lost 5 bases, and 5 bases had no gene match. This CDR3 reads CSARGGSTYEQYF. CDR3 DNA sequence: TGCAGTGCTCGGGGGGGCTCAACCTACGAGCAGTACTTC.

The gene calls are TRBV11-2 and TRBJ2-4; TRBD2 aligns across 13 bases. V gave up 4 bases and J gave up 1 base; unmatched junction bases: 13. This CDR3 comprises 20 residues. In germline, CDR1 is SGHAT, CDR2 FQNNGV. The CDR3 protein is CASSSQWGLAGRDAKNIQYF. CDR3 sequence (DNA): TGTGCCAGCAGCTCTCAATGGGGACTAGCGGGACGCGATGCCAAAAACATTCAGTACTTC.

The chain has TRBV7-2 and TRBJ2-2; unclear D gene. Germline V gene sequence: CDR1 SGHTA, CDR2 FQGNSA. V was cut by 5 bases and J by 1 base, with 8 bases left in between. The CDR3 extends over 14 amino acids. The CDR3 loop is CASSADWNTGELFF. The CDR3 region has the DNA TGTGCCAGCAGCGCAGACTGGAACACCGGGGAGCTGTTTTTT.

In DNA, the CDR3 is TGTGCCAGCTCACCTCCAACTTTCACAGATACGCAGTATTTT. It codes for CASSPPTFTDTQYF. The chain couples TRBV18 to TRBJ2-3, with D hard to call. The CDR3 is 14 residues long. Trimming shortened V by 3 bases and J by 2 bases, and 9 bases separated the two germline ends. From germline, CDR1 is KGHSH and CDR2 LQKENI.

This sequence joins TRBV12-3 or TRBV12-4 and TRBJ2-7, with D possibly matching TRBD2 (5 bases). The V gene lost 5 bases and the J gene lost 0 bases, with 11 bases spanning the gap. The CDR3 contains 14 residues. This CDR3 reads CASSTSWSSYEQYF. The CDR3 DNA reads TGTGCCAGCAGTACTAGTTGGAGCTCCTACGAGCAGTACTTC.

The chain uses TRBV7-9 and TRBJ2-7; TRBD2 is a possible D gene (6 bases). Germline loops: CDR1 SEHNR, CDR2 FQNEAQ (reference sequence). V lost 0 bases and J 7 bases, leaving 16 bases between the germline ends. The CDR3 has 15 amino acids. As DNA, the CDR3 is TGTGCCAGCAGCTTAGCGGGCGGGATACCGGGAGAGCAGTACTTC. It encodes CASSLAGGIPGEQYF.

This sequence joins TRBV3-1 and TRBJ2-4; 9 bases agree with TRBD2. Germline values: CDR1 LGHDT, CDR2 YNNKEL (reference sequence). CDR3 length: 15 residues. V dropped 4 bases and J dropped 7; count of bases not matched to a gene: 8. Here the CDR3 DNA reads TGTGCCAGCAGCCCCCGTCTAGCGGGAAGGAACATTCAGTACTTC. Its protein product is CASSPRLAGRNIQYF. Complete variable domain (other parts from reference TRBV3-1 and TRBJ2-4): DTAVSQTPKYLVTQMGNDKSIKCEQNLGHDTMYWYKQDSKKFLKIMFSYNNKELIINETVPNRFSPKSPDKAHLNLHINSLELGDSAVYFCASSPRLAGRNIQYFGAGTRLSVL.

The V call is TRBV29-1, the J call TRBJ2-5, with TRBD2 matching 12 bases. Germline assignment: CDR1 SQVTM and CDR2 ANQGSEA. This CDR3 comprises 15 residues. J was trimmed by 4 bases and V by 6 bases; bases with no gene match: 9. The CDR3 nucleotides read TGCAGCGTACCCCCTAGCGGGAGGGCCGGAGAGACCCAGTACTTC. Encoded protein: CSVPPSGRAGETQYF.

The chain uses TRBV7-9 and TRBJ2-5; no clear D. V lost 8 bases to trimming and J lost 3 bases, with 10 bases between them. Germline loops: CDR1 SEHNR, CDR2 FQNEAQ (reference sequence). There are 12 residues in the CDR3. CDR3: CASSLPKETQYF. The CDR3 region has the DNA TGTGCCAGCTCTCTTCCAAAAGAGACCCAGTACTTC.

This sequence joins TRBV6-5 and TRBJ1-2; the D gene is possibly TRBD1 (5 bases). Per the germline V gene, CDR1 is MNHEY and CDR2 is SVGAGI. CDR3 length: 14 amino acids. Trimming stripped 6 bases from V and 8 bases from J, with 19 bases between. The CDR3 DNA reads as TGTGCCAGCAGCTCCGGGACCGGGTTTGGAGGCTACACCTTC. It yields the protein CASSSGTGFGGYTF.

The rearrangement uses TRBV28 and TRBJ2-7; D unresolved. The V gene lost 6 bases and the J gene lost 3 bases, with 6 bases spanning the gap. This CDR3 spans 11 amino acids. The germline V gene has CDR1 MDHEN and CDR2 SYDVKM. DNA for the CDR3: TGTGCCAGCAGAACAATCTACGAGCAGTACTTC. Its protein is CASRTIYEQYF. Combining the CDR3 with reference TRBV28 and TRBJ2-7 gives the whole variable domain DVKVTQSSRYLVKRTGEKVFLECVQDMDHENMFWYRQDPGLGLRLIYFSYDVKMKEKGDIPEGYSVSREKKERFSLILESASTNQTSMYLCASRTIYEQYFGPGTRLTVT.

V and J are TRBV5-4 and TRBJ2-3, with 9 nucleotides matching TRBD1. Germline V gene data show CDR1 as SGHNT and CDR2 as YYREEE (reference sequence). V shed 4 bases and J 0 bases; nucleotides not matched to a gene: 6. The CDR3 length is 16 residues. As DNA, the CDR3 is TGTGCCAGCAGCCGATACAGGGGGCTGAGCACAGATACGCAGTATTTT. Its translation is CASSRYRGLSTDTQYF.

The rearrangement joins TRBV7-8 to TRBJ1-2; D is possibly TRBD1 (6 bases). Germline values: CDR1 SGHVS, CDR2 FQNEAQ. CDR3 length equals 15 residues. Trimming took off 5 bases at V and 6 bases at J, with 19 bases between the two ends. In DNA, the CDR3 is TGTGCCAGCAGCCCCGGGGGCGCCCAACGGAATGGCTACACCTTC. Translation gives CASSPGGAQRNGYTF.

The chain recombines TRBV6-1 with TRBJ2-3, with D possibly TRBD2 on 6 matching bases. The CDR3 runs to 16 residues. The germline V gene has CDR1 MNHNS and CDR2 SASEGT. V lost 6 bases to trimming and J lost 3 bases, with 19 bases between them. This CDR3 is CASRKGTGEGTDTQYF. The CDR3 nucleotides are TGTGCCAGCAGAAAGGGTACGGGAGAGGGAACAGATACGCAGTATTTT.

This clonotype was counted once. The chain employs TRBV5-1 and TRBJ2-7; 7 bases are a match to TRBD2. J was trimmed by 5 bases and V by 4 bases; bases with no gene match: 9. CDR3 length: 14 amino acids. The germline CDR1 and CDR2 sequences are SGHRS and YFSETQ. The CDR3: CASSLTGRHDEQYF. The CDR3, as DNA: TGCGCCAGCAGCCTAACCGGGAGGCACGACGAGCAGTACTTC.

There are a few counts of this clonotype. The chain links TRBV5-6 to TRBJ2-7; D unresolved. The CDR3 is 12 residues long. Per germline, CDR1 SGHDT and CDR2 YYEEEE. Trimming took off 5 bases at V and 3 bases at J, with 9 bases between the two ends. CDR3 in DNA: TGTGCCAGCAGTGGTCGAAACTACGAGCAGTACTTC. Amino acids: CASSGRNYEQYF.

This chain links TRBV5-6 with TRBJ1-1; D not certain. The germline gives CDR1 SGHDT, CDR2 YYEEEE. V lost 2 bases to trimming and J lost 6 bases, with 23 bases between them. This CDR3 contains 17 residues. The CDR3 protein is CASSLVGVGSVYAEAFF. The CDR3 nucleotides are TGTGCCAGCAGCTTAGTTGGGGTTGGCAGTGTCTATGCTGAAGCTTTCTTT.

The chain combines TRBV7-3 with TRBJ1-1; no clear D gene. Germline assignment: CDR1 SGHTA and CDR2 FQGTGA. V was pared by 6 bases and J by 1 base, with 12 bases between. The CDR3 loop spans 14 amino acids. The CDR3 DNA sequence: TGTGCCAGCAGGAGGGAGGGTCGGAACACTGAAGCTTTCTTT. Protein: CASRREGRNTEAFF.

The CDR3 coding sequence is TGCAGCGTTGTGGGACTAGCGTCGAATGAGCAGTTCTTC. Protein sequence: CSVVGLASNEQFF. This rearrangement joins TRBV29-1 to TRBJ2-1, with 10 positions matching TRBD2. Trimming took 4 bases from V and 7 from J; bases not matched to a gene: 4. The germline gives CDR1 SQVTM, CDR2 ANQGSEA. The CDR3 is 13 amino acids.

This chain joins TRBV7-2 and TRBJ1-4, with a possible D match to TRBD1 (5 bases). Germline V lookup: CDR1 SGHTA, CDR2 FQGNSA. V shed 5 bases and J shed 1 base, with 17 bases lying between them. CDR3 size: 17 residues. Here the CDR3 reads CASSVPASDRTNEKLFF. The DNA for the CDR3 is TGTGCCAGCAGCGTACCGGCCTCCGACAGAACTAATGAAAAACTGTTTTTT.

This clonotype was seen a single time. The chain employs TRBV7-3 and TRBJ2-5; D gene unclear. Between the trimmed V and J ends, which lost 6 bases and 0 bases, there was a span of 8 bases. Germline V lookup: CDR1 SGHTA, CDR2 FQGTGA. The CDR3 has 13 residues. This CDR3 is CASSRRNQETQYF. In nucleotides, the CDR3 is TGTGCCAGCAGTAGACGCAACCAAGAGACCCAGTACTTC.

CDR3 coding DNA: TGTGCCAGCAGCTTAGGGCCGGGCAGCCAAGAGACCCAGTACTTC. Translating it yields CASSLGPGSQETQYF. V usage is TRBV7-3 and J usage is TRBJ2-5; D gene unclear. The CDR3 has 15 amino acids. Trimming removed 2 bases at V and 1 base at J, with 11 bases between. Germline CDR1 is SGHTA and CDR2 is FQGTGA.

V and J are TRBV27 and TRBJ2-2, with D maybe TRBD2 (5 bases). Germline CDR1 reads MNHEY; CDR2 reads SMNVEV (reference sequence). The CDR3 sequence is 14 residues long. V lost 8 bases and J lost 7, with 17 bases in between. CDR3 sequence: CASGPGLKDGELFF. CDR3 bases: TGTGCCAGCGGACCCGGACTGAAAGACGGGGAGCTGTTTTTT.

The genes are TRBV29-1 and TRBJ2-4; the match to TRBD1 covers 7 bases. V shed 5 bases, J shed 8 bases, and the junction held 3 bases outside the gene matches. Germline CDR1 is SQVTM and CDR2 is ANQGSEA. The CDR3 has 11 amino acids. The DNA of the CDR3 is TGCAGCGTTCACAGGGGCGACATTCAGTACTTC. Its protein product is CSVHRGDIQYF. Full variable domain (rest looked up from reference TRBV29-1 and TRBJ2-4): SAVISQKPSRDICQRGTSLTIQCQVDSQVTMMFWYRQQPGQSLTLIATANQGSEATYESGFVIDKFPISRPNLTFSTLTVSNMSPEDSSIYLCSVHRGDIQYFGAGTRLSVL.

This CDR3 is CASSPAPHEQYF. The CDR3 nucleotides are TGTGCCAGCAGTCCCGCCCCCCACGAGCAGTACTTC. The chain joins TRBV12-3 or TRBV12-4 to TRBJ2-7, with no clear D. This CDR3 is 12 amino acids long. V was cut by 5 bases and J by 5 bases, with 10 bases left in between.

This chain connects TRBV7-9 to TRBJ1-2, with D hard to call. Germline assignment: CDR1 SEHNR and CDR2 FQNEAQ (reference sequence). This CDR3 spans 13 amino acids. Deletions cut 8 bases from V and 4 bases from J, with 14 bases between. CDR3 sequence: CASGRGNFYGYTF. The CDR3 nucleotides are TGTGCCAGCGGCAGAGGGAACTTCTATGGCTACACCTTC. The full variable domain, completed using reference TRBV7-9 and TRBJ1-2, is DTGVSQNPRHKITKRGQNVTFRCDPISEHNRLYWYRQTLGQGPEFLTYFQNEAQLEKSRLLSDRFSAERPKGSFSTLEIQRTEQGDSAMYLCASGRGNFYGYTFGSGTRLTVV.

CDR3 nucleotides: TGCAGCGCCTGGGGGACAGGGGGCGCTTTCACTGAAGCTTTCTTT. Its translation: CSAWGTGGAFTEAFF. This rearrangement joins TRBV29-1 to TRBJ1-1, with TRBD1 identical over 12 bases. Germline CDR1 is SQVTM and CDR2 is ANQGSEA. The CDR3 is made up of 15 amino acids. Trimming at V came to 7 bases and at J to 4 bases, leaving 10 bases not matched to a gene.